This TCR beta chain was captured in a study of T cells in Graves' hyperthyroidism and ophthalmopathy. Study-wide points: Most thyroid clonotypes expanded above 0.001 appeared in blood too. For ophthalmopathy, model prediction preceded onset by a median around six months.

Note on this clonotype: Antigen unknown.

V was clipped by 6 bases and J by 8 bases, with 13 bases between them. The CDR3 totals 13 residues. Patients showing uncontrolled infection, other autoimmune disease, pregnancy or lactation were ineligible. Used for diagnoses were clinical symptoms, serum thyroxine and TRAb, thyroid ultrasound and orbital computed tomography. Amplified regions were TCR beta CDR3 sequences from RNA transcripts. HTBI primers drove first-round RT-PCR of the TCR CDR3. TCRdb itself ran the multiplex PCR reads through MiXCR, one entry per CDR3 protein. The sample yields 600,000 to 700,000 distinct CDR3 sequences, about 45% seen once.

The rearrangement uses TRBV12-3 or TRBV12-4 and TRBJ1-4; the D is unclear. The clonotype originates from an adult man with Graves' disease, either hyperthyroidism or ophthalmopathy (not recorded which). Sequenced input: peripheral blood or thyroid tissue (not recorded which). The CDR3 region is CASSPGQEEKLFF. CDR3 nucleotide sequence: TGTGCCAGCAGCCCCGGGCAGGAGGAAAAACTGTTTTTT.